The sample holds a few counts of the clone carrying this T cell receptor beta chain. The antigen is undetermined. The data originate from a study of human T cells and chemical hapten exposure. Overall study results and limits: Sensitizing with DPC caused no change in TCRs above 1 in 1000 frequency.

Time point described: pre-sensitization, week 0. Treatment denoted: therapeutic diphenylcyclopropenone sensitization with weekly scalp DPC. Whole blood that had not been fractionated was the source of extracted total RNA. From the RACE reads, TCRdb called clonotypes with MiXCR, one entry per CDR3 protein. Among roughly 56,000 distinct CDR3 sequences listed, 9.5% to 10% were seen once. CDR3 length: 15 residues. Germline lookup yields CDR1 MNHEY and CDR2 SMNVEV (reference sequence). Trimming shortened V by 0 bases and J by 1 base, and 9 bases separated the two germline ends. The V gene is TRBV27, the J gene TRBJ1-1; no reliable D call. Sequences were derived from whole blood, sampled in connection with sensitization to the hapten diphenylcyclopropenone (DPC). The clonotype comes from a woman aged 25-40 years with alopecia areata. Some clones in this sample may be carry-over from other donors' samples. CDR3: CASSLSGQPNTEAFF. The CDR3 nucleotides are TGTGCCAGCAGTTTATCGGGCCAGCCGAACACTGAAGCTTTCTTT.